This T cell receptor beta chain emerged from a study of cytotoxic CD8 clonotypes in ibrutinib-treated CLL. Method: immunoSEQ multiplex PCR; TCRdb's copy keeps in-frame clones and lacks some. Here the sample spans about 5,500 clones, 68% being singletons. Study-wide findings and caveats: Clonality at baseline surpassed age-matched healthy donors and tracked circulating CD8+ T-cell counts.

Regarding this clone: Its specificity is unknown.

The CDR3 contains 16 residues. Trimming cost V 3 bases and J 8 bases; bases outside gene matches: 10. Germline loops: CDR1 KGHSH, CDR2 LQKENI. The TCR originated in a human donor with chronic lymphocytic leukemia. The source was PBMCs, collected before ibrutinib treatment. This sequence joins TRBV18 and TRBJ1-4, with TRBD1 identical over 9 bases. CDR3 sequence: CASSPPAGTGSEKLFF. The DNA of the CDR3 is TGTGCCAGCTCACCCCCGGCCGGGACAGGGTCAGAAAAACTGTTTTTT.